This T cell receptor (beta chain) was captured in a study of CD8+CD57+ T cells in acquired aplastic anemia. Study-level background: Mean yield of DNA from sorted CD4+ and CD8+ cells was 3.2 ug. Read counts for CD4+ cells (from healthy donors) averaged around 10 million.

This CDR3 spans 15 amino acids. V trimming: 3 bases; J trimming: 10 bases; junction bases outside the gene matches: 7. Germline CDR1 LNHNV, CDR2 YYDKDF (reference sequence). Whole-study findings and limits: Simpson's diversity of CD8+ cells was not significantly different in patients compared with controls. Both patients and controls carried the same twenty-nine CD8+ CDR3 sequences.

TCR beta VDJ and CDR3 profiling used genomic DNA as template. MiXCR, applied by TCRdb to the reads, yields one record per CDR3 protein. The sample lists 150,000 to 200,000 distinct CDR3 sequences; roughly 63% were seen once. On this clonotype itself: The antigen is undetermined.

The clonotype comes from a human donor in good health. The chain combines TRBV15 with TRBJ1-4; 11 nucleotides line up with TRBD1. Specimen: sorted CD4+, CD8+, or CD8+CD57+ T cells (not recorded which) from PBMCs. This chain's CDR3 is CATSRSPGTGGKLFF. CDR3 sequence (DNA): TGTGCCACCAGCAGGTCCCCCGGGACAGGGGGAAAACTGTTTTTT.